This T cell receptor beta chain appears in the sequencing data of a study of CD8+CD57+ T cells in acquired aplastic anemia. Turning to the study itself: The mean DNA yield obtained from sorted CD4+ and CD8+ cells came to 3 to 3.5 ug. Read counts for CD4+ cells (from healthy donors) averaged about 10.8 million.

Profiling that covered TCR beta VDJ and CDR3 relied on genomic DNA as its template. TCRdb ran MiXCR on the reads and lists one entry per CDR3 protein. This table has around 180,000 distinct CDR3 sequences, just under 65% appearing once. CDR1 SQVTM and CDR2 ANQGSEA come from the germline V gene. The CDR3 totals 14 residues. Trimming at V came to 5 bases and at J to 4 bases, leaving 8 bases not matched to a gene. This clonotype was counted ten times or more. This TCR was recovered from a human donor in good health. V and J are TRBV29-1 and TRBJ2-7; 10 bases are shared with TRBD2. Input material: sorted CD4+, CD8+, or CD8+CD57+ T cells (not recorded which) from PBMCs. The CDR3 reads CSVRSGRPNYEQYF. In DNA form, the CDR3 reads TGCAGCGTTCGTAGCGGGAGGCCCAATTACGAGCAGTACTTC.